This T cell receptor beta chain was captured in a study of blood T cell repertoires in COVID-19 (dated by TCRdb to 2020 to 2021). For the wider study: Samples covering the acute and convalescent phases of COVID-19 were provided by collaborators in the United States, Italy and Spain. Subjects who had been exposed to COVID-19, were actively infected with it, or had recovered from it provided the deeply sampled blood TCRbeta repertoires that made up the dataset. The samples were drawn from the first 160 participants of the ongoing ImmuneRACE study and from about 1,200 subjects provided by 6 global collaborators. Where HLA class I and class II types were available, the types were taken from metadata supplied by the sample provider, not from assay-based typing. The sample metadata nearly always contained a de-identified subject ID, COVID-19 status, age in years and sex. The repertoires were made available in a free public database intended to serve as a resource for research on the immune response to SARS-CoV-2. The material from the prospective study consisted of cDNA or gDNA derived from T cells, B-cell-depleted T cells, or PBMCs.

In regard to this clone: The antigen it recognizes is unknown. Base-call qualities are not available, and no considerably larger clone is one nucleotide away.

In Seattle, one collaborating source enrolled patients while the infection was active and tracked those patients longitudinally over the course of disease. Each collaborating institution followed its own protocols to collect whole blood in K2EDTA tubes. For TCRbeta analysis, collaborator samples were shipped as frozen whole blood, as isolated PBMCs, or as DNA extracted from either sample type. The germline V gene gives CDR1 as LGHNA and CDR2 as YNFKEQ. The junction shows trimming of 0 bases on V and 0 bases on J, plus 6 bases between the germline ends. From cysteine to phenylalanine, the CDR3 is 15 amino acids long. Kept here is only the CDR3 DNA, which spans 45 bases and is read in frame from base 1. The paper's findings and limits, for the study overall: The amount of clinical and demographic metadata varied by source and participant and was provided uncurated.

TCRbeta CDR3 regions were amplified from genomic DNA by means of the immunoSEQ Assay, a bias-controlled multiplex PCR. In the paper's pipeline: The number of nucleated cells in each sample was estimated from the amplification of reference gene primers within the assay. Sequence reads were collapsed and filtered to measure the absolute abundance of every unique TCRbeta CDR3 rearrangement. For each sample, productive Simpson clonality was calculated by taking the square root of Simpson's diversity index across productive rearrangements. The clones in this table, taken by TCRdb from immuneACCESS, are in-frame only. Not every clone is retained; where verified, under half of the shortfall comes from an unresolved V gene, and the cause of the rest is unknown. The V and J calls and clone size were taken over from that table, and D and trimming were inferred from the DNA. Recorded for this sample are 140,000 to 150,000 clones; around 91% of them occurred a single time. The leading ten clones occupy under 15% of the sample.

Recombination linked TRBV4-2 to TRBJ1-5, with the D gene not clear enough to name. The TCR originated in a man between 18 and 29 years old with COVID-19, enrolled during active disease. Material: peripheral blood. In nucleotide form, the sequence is TGTGCCAGCAGCCAAGATTGGGCTAGCAATCAGCCCCAGCATTTT. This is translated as CASSQDWASNQPQHF.